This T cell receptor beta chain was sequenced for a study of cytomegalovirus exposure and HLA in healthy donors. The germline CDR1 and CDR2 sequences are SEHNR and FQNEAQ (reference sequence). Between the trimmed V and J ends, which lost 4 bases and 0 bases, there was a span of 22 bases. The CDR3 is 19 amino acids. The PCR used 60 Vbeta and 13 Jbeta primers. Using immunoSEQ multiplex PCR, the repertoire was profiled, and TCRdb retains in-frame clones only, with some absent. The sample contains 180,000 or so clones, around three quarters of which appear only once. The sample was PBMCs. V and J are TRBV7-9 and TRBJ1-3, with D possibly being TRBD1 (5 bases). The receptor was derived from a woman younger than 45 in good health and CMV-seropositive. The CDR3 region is CASSSAGRIYGFSGNTIYF. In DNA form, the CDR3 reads TGTGCCAGCAGCTCAGCGGGGCGCATATATGGCTTCTCTGGAAACACCATATATTTT.